The T cell receptor (beta chain) under discussion was sequenced for a study of CD8+ T cells in alopecia areata. General observations from the study: Scalp data also include sequences from resident alphabeta T cells of normal skin.

Stated treatment: oral pan-JAK inhibitor, 5-10 mg twice daily. Collected material from alopecia areata patients comprised lesional scalp punch biopsies and peripheral blood. cDNA reverse transcribed from extracted RNA served as the sequencing template. Assay: immunoSEQ multiplex PCR; the TCRdb copy retains only in-frame clones and omits some. The sample yields about 200,000 clones, 35% to 45% seen once. Regarding this clone: Antigen: not known.

The CDR3 sequence is 15 residues long. Germline V gene sequence: CDR1 LNHDA, CDR2 SQIVND (reference sequence). Trimming removed 5 bases from V and 4 bases from J; junction bases left unmatched: 8. This material consisted of CD4+ T cells sorted from blood, taken between weeks 30 and 35, from a patient treated with tofacitinib. The sequence was obtained from a human donor with alopecia areata. This chain connects TRBV19 to TRBJ1-1, with TRBD1 identical over 9 bases. CDR3 coding DNA: TGTGCCAGTAGTCTTTCCGGGACAGGGCGCACTGAAGCTTTCTTT. Translating it yields CASSLSGTGRTEAFF.